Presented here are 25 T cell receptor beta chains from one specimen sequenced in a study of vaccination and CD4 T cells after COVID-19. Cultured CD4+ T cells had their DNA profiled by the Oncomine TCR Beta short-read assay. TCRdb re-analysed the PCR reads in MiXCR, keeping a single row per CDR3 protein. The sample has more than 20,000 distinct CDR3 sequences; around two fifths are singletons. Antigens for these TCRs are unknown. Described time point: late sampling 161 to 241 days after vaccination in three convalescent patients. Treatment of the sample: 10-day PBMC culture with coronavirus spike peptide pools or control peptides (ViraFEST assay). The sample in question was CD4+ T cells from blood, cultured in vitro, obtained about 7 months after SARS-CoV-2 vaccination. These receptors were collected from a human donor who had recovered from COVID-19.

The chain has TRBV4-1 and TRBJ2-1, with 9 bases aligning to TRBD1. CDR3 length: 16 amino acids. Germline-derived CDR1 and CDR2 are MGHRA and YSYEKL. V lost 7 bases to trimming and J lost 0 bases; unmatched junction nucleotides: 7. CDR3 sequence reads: CASNTQDRGSYNEQFF. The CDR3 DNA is TGCGCCAGCAATACCCAGGACAGGGGCTCCTACAATGAGCAGTTCTTC.

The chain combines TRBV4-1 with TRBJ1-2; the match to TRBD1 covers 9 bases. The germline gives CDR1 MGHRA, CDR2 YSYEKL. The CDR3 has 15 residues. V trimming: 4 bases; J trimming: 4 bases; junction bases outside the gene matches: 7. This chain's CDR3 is CASSPRQGGIYGYTF. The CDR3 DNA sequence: TGCGCCAGCAGCCCCCGACAGGGGGGAATCTATGGCTACACCTTC.

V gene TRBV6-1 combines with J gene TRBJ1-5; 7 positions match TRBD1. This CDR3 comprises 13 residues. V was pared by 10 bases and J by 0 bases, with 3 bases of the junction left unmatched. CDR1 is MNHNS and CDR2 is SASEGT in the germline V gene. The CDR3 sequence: CATGQNSNQPQHF. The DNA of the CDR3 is TGTGCCACGGGACAGAATAGCAATCAGCCCCAGCATTTT.

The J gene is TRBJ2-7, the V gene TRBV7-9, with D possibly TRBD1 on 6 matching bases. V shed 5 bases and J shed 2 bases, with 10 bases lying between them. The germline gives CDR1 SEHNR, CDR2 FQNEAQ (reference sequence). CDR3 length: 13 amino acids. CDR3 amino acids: CASSRDTPYEQYF. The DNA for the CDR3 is TGTGCCAGCAGCAGGGACACTCCCTACGAGCAGTACTTC.

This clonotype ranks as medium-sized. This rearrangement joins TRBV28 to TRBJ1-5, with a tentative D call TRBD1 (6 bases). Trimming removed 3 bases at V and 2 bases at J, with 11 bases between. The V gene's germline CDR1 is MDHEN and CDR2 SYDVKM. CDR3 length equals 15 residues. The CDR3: CASSFARGGNQPQHF. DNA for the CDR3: TGTGCCAGCAGTTTCGCTAGGGGGGGCAATCAGCCCCAGCATTTT. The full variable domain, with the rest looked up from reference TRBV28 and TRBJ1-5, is DVKVTQSSRYLVKRTGEKVFLECVQDMDHENMFWYRQDPGLGLRLIYFSYDVKMKEKGDIPEGYSVSREKKERFSLILESASTNQTSMYLCASSFARGGNQPQHFGDGTRLSIL.

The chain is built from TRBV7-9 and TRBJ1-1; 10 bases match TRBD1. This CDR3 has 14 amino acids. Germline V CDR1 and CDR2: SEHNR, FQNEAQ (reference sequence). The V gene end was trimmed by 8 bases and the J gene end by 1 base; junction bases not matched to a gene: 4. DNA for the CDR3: TGTGCCAGCGCTTGGACAGGGGGGAACACTGAAGCTTTCTTT. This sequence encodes CASAWTGGNTEAFF.

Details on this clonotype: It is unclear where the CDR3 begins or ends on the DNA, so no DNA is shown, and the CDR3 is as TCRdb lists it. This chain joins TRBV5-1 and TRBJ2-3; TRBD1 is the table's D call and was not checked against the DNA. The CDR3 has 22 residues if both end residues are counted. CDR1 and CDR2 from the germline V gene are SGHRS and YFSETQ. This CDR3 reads CASSFYICSARDLGRRTDTQYF.

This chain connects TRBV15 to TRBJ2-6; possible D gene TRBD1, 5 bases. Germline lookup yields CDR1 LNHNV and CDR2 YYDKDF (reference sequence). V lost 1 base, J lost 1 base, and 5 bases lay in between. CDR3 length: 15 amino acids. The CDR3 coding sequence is TGTGCCACCAGCAGAGGACAGTCTGGGGCCAACGTCCTGACTTTC. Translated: CATSRGQSGANVLTF.

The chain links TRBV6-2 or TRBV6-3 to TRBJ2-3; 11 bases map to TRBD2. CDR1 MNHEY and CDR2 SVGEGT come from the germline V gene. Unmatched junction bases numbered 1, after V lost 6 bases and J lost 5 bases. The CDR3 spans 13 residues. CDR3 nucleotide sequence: TGTGCCAGCAGGCTAGCGGGAGGAGATACGCAGTATTTT. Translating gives CASRLAGGDTQYF.

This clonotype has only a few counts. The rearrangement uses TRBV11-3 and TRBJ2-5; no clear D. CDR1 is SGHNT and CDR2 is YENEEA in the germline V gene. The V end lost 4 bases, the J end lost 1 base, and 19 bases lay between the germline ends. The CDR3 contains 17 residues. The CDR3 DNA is TGTGCCAGCAGCTCCTGCTCGGCCACACACTTCCAAGAGACCCAGTACTTC. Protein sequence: CASSSCSATHFQETQYF.

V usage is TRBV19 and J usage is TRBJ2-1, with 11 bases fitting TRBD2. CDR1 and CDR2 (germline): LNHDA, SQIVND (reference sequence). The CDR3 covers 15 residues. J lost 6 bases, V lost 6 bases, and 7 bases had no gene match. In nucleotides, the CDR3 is TGTGCCAGTAGCGGGACTAGCGGAGGGATCAATGAGCAGTTCTTC. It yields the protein CASSGTSGGINEQFF.

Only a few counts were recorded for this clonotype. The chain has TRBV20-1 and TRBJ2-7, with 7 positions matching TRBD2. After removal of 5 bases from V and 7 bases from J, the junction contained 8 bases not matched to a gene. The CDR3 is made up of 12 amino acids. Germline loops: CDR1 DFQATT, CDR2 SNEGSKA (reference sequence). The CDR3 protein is CSARHGGGEQYF. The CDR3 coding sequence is TGCAGTGCTCGACACGGCGGGGGTGAGCAGTACTTC.

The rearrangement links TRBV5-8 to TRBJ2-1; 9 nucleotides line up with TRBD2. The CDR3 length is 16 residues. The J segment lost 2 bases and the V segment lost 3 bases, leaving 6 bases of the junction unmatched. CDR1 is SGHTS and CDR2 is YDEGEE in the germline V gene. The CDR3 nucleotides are TGTGCCAGCAGCTCTGGGTCTAGCGGGGCCTACAATGAGCAGTTCTTC. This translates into CASSSGSSGAYNEQFF.

CDR3 loop: CASNPEANTGELFF. For the CDR3, the DNA is TGTGCCAGCAATCCAGAAGCGAACACCGGGGAGCTGTTTTTT. The chain is built from TRBV7-9 and TRBJ2-2; no reliable D call. The CDR3 consists of 14 residues. Looked up from germline, CDR1 is SEHNR and CDR2 is FQNEAQ (reference sequence). V was shortened by 7 bases and J by 0 bases, with 9 bases between the two germline ends.

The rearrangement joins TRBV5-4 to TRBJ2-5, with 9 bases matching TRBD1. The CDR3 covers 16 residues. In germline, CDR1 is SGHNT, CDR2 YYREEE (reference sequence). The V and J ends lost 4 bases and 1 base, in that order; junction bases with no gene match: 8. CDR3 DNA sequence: TGTGCCAGCAGCCGAGGTACGGACAGGGGCCAAGAGACCCAGTACTTC. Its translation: CASSRGTDRGQETQYF.

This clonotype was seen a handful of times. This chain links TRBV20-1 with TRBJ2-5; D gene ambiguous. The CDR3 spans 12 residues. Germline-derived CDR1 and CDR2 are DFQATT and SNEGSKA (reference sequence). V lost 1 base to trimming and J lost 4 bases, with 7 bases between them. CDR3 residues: CSARVTTETQYF. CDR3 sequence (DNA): TGCAGTGCTAGAGTAACGACAGAGACCCAGTACTTC.

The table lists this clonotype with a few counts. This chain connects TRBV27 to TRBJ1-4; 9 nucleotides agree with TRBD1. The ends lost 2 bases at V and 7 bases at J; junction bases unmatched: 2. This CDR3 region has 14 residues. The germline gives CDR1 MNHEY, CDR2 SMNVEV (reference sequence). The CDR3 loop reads CASSLLGQGEKLFF. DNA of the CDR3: TGTGCCAGCAGTTTACTGGGACAGGGTGAAAAACTGTTTTTT.

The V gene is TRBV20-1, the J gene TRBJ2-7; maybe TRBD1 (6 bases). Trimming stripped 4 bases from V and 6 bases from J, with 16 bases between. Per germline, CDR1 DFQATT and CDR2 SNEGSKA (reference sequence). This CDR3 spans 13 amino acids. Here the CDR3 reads CSAMARGEVEQYF. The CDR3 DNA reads TGCAGTGCTATGGCCAGGGGAGAGGTCGAGCAGTACTTC.

In DNA, the CDR3 is TGTGCCAGCACCCGACTAGCGGGGGACCAAGAGACCCAGTACTTC. This translates into CASTRLAGDQETQYF. J is TRBJ2-5 and V is TRBV5-5, with 12 positions matching TRBD2. Trimming at V came to 6 bases and at J to 0 bases, leaving 3 bases not matched to a gene. Per the germline V gene, CDR1 is SGHKS and CDR2 is YYEKEE (reference sequence). The CDR3 spans 15 residues.

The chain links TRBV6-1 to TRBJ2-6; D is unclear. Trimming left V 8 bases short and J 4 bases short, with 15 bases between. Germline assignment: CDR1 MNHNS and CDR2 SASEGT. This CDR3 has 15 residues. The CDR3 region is CASRASGSGANVLTF. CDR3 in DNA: TGTGCCAGCCGAGCCTCCGGGTCCGGGGCCAACGTCCTGACTTTC.

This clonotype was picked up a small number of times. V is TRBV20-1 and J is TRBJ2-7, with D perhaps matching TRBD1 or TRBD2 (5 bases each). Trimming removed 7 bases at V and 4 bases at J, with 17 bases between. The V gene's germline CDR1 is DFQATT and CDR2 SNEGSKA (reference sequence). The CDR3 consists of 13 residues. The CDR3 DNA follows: TGCAGTGTGCCGGGACCGGCTTATTACGAGCAGTACTTC. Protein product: CSVPGPAYYEQYF.

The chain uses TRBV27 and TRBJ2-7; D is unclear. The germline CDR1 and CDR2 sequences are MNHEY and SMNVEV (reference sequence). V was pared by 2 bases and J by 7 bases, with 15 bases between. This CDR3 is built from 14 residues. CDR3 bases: TGTGCCAGCAGTTTAGTTGACAATCTGGGAGAGCAGTACTTC. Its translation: CASSLVDNLGEQYF.

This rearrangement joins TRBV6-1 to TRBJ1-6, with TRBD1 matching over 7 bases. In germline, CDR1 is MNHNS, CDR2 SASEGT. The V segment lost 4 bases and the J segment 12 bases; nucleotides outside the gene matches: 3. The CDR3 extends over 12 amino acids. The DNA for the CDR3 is TGTGCCAGCAGTGTATACAGGGGACCCCTCCACTTT. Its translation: CASSVYRGPLHF.

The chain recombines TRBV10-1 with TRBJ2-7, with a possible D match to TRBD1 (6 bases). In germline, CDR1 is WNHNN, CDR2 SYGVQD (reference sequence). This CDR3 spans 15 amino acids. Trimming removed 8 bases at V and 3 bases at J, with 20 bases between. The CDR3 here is CASCRGKDRHYEQYF. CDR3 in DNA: TGCGCCAGCTGCCGAGGTAAGGACAGACACTACGAGCAGTACTTC.

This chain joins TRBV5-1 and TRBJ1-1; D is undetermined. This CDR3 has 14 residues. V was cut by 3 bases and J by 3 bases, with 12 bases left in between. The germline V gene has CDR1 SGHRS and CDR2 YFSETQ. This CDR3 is CASSSYFSDTEAFF. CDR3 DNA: TGCGCCAGCAGCTCCTACTTCTCGGACACTGAAGCTTTCTTT.